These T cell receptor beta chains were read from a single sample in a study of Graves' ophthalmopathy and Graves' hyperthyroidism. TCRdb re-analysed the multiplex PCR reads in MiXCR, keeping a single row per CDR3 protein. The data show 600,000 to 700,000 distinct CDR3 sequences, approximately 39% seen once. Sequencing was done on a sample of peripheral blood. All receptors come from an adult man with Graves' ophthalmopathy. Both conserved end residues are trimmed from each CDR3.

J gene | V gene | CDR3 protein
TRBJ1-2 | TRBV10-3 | ASSLGQGKGYGYT
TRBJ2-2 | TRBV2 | ASSRGGWTGELF
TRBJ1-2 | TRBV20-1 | SAREPGHTLLGYGYT
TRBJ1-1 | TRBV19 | ASSIDAGRAEAF
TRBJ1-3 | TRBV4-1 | ASSLQGSPGNTIY
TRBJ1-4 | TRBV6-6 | ASSSWDNLF
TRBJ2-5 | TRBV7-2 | ASSYSLRGGGETQY
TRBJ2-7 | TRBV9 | ASSVGFREAYEQY
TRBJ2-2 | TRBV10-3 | AISGPTGLGTGELF
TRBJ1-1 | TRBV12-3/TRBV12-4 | ASSPSQTNTEAF
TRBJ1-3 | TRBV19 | ASSRSVQGTGNTIY
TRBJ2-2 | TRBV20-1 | SARAGVNTGELF
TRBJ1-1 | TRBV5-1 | ASSSGQGNTEAF
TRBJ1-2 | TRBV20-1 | SALGGDFNYGYT
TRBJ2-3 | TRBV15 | ATSRVRQLTDTQY
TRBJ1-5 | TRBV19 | ASSDRDSNQPQH
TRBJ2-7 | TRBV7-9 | ASSHKTFGLAAYEQY
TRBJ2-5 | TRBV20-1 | SAVRGAKGVVFKETQY
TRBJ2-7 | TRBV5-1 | ASSPRGRGRHEQY
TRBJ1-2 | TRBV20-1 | SATEGSYGYT
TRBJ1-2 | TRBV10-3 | AISLGQGTNYGYT
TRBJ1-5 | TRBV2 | ASSSHPSESQH
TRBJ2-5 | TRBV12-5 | ASAKTPGQAQETQY
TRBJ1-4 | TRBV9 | ASSQDDRDIEEKLF
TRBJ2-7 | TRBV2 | ASMGGRAYEQY
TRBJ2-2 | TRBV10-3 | AIRLAGGDTGELF
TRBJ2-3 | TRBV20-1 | SARDQVGRTTDTQY
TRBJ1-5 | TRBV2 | ASSAYEDQPQH
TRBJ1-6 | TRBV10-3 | AISEVTGGGSSPLH
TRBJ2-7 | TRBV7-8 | ASSQILAGGRTYEQY
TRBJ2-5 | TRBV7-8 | ASSNNGQLETQY
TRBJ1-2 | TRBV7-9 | ASSSRRTGGKDGYT
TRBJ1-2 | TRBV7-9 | ASSSARGANYGYT
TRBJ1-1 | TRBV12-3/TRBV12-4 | ASSLSARSSAF
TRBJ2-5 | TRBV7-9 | ASSLGLTARKETQY
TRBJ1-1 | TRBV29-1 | SVAGSTTEAF
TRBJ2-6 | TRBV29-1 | SVELRDRDSSGANVLT
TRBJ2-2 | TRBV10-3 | AIRLGTGETGELS
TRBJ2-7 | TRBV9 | ASSPRQY
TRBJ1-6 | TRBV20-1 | SAAPTGAYNSPLH
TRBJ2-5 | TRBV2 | ASSGGPGQETQY
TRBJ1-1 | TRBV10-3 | AIRAGIEAF